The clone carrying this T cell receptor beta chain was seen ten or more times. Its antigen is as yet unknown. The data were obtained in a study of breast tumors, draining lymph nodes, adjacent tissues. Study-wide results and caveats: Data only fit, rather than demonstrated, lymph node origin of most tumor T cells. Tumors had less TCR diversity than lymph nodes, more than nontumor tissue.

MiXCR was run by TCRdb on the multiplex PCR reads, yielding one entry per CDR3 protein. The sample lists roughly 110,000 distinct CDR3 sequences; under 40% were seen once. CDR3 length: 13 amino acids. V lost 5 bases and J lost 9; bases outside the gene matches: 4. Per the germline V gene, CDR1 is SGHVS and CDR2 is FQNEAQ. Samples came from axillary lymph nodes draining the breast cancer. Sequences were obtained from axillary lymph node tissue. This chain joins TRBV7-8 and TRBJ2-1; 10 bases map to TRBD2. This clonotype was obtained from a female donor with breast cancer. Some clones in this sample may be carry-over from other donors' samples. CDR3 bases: TGTGCCAGCAGCCCGACTAGCGGGCTTGAGCAGTTCTTC. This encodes CASSPTSGLEQFF.